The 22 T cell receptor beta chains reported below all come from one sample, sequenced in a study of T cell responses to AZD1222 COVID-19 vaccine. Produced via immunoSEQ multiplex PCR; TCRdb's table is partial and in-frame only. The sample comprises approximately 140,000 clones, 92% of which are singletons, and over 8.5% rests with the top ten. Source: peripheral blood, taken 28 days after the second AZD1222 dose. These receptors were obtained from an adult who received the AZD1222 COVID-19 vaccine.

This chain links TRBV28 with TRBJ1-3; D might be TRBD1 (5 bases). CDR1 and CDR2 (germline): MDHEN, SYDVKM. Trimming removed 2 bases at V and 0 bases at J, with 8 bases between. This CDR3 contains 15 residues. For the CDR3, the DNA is TGTGCCAGCAGTTTACAGGGAGGCTCTGGAAACACCATATATTTT. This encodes CASSLQGGSGNTIYF.

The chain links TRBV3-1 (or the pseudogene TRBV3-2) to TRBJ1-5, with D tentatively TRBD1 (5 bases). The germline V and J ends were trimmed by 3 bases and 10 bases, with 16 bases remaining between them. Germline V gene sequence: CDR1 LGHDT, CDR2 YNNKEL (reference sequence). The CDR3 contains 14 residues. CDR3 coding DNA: TGTGCCAGCAGCCAGAGGCAGGGAATTGATCCCCAGCATTTT. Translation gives CASSQRQGIDPQHF.

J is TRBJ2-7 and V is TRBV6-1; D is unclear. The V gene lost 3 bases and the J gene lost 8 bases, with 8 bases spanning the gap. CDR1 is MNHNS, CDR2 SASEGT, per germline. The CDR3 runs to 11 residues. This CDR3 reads CASSEQEKQYV. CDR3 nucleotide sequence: TGTGCCAGCAGTGAGCAGGAGAAGCAGTACGTC.

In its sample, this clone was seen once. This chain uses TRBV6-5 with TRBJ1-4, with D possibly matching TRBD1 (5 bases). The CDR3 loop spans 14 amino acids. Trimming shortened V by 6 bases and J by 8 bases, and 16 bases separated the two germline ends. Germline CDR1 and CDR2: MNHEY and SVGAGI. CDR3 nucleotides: TGTGCCAGCAGCAAGAGGGCCGGGGGAGAAAAACTGTTTTTT. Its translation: CASSKRAGGEKLFF.

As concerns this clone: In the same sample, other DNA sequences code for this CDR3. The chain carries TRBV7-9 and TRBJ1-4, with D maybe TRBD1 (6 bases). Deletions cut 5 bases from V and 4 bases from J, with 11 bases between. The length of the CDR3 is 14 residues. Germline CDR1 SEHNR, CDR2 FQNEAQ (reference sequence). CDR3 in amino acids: CASSEGHVNEKLFF. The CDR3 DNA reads TGTGCCAGCAGCGAGGGACATGTTAATGAAAAACTGTTTTTT.

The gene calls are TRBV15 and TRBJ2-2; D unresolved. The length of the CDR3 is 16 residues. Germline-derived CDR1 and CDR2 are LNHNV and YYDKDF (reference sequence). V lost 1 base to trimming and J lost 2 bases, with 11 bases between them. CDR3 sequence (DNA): TGTGCCACCAGCAGAGCTAAGGTCCCAAACACCGGGGAGCTGTTTTTT. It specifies CATSRAKVPNTGELFF.

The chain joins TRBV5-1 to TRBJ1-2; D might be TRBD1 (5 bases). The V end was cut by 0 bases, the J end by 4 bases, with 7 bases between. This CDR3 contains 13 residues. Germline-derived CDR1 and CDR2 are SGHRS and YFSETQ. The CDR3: CASSLDGTYGYTF. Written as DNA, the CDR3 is TGCGCCAGCAGCTTGGATGGGACCTATGGCTACACCTTC.

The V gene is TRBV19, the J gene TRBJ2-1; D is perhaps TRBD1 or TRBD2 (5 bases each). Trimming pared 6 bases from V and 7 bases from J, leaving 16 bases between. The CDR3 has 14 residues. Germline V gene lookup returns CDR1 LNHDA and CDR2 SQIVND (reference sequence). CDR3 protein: CASRPGPAENEQFF. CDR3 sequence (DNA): TGTGCCAGTAGGCCGGGACCCGCGGAAAATGAGCAGTTCTTC.

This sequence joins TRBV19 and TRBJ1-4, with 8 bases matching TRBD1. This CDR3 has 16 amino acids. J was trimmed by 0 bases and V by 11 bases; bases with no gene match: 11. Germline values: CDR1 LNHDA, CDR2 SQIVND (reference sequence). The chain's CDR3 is CAVSRTGRPTNEKLFF. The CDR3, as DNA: TGTGCCGTTTCTAGGACAGGGCGGCCAACTAATGAAAAACTGTTTTTT.

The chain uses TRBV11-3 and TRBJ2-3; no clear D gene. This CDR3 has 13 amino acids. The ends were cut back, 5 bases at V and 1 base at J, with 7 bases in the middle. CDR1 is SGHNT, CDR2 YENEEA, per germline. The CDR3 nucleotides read TGTGCCAGCAGCCCCCGCGGCACAGATACGCAGTATTTT. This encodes CASSPRGTDTQYF.

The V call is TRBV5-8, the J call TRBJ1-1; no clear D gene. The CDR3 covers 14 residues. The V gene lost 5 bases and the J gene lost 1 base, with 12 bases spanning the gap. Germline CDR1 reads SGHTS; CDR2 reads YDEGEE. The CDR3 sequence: CASSKLVGNTEAFF. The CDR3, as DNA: TGTGCCAGCAGTAAATTGGTTGGGAACACTGAAGCTTTCTTT.

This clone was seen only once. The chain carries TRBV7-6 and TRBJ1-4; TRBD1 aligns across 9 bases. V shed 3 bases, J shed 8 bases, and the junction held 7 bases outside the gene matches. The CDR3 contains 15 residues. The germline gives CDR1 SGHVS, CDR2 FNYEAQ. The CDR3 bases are TGTGCCAGCAGCTTCACAGGGGGCGGGAGGGAAAAACTGTTTTTT. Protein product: CASSFTGGGREKLFF. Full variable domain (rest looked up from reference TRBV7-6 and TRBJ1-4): GAGVSQSPRYKVTKRGQDVALRCDPISGHVSLYWYRQALGQGPEFLTYFNYEAQQDKSGLPNDRFSAERPEGSISTLTIQRTEQRDSAMYRCASSFTGGGREKLFFGSGTQLSVL.

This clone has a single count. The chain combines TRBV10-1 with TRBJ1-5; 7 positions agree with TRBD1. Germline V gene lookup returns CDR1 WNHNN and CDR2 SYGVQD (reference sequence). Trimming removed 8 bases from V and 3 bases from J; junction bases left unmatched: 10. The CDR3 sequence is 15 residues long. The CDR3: CASGDGQVNNQPQHF. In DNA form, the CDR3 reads TGCGCCAGCGGGGACGGACAGGTGAACAATCAGCCCCAGCATTTT.

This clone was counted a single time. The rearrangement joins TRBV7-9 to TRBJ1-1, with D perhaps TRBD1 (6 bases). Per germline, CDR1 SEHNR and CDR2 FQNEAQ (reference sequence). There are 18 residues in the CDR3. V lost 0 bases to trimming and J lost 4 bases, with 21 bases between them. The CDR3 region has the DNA TGTGCCAGCAGCTTAGCGGAGAGATTTAGGGGGATGGGCACTGAAGCTTTCTTT. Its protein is CASSLAERFRGMGTEAFF.

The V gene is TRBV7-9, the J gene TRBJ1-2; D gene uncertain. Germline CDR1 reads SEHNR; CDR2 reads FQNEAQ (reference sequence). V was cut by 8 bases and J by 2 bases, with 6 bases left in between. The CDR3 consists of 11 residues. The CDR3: CASSTNYGYTF. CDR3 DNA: TGTGCCAGCTCTACCAACTATGGCTACACCTTC.

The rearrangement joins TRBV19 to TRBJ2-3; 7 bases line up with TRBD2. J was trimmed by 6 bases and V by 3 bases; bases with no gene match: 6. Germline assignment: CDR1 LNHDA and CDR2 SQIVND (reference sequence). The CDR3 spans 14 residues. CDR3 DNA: TGTGCCAGTAGTATTTGGGAGGGGTCGGATACGCAGTATTTT. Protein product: CASSIWEGSDTQYF.

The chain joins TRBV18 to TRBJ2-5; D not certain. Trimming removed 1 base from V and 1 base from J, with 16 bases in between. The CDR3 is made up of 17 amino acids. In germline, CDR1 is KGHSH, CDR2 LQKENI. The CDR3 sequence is CASSPLALMSSQETQYF. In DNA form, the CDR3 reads TGTGCCAGCTCACCACTAGCTCTCATGTCTTCCCAAGAGACCCAGTACTTC.

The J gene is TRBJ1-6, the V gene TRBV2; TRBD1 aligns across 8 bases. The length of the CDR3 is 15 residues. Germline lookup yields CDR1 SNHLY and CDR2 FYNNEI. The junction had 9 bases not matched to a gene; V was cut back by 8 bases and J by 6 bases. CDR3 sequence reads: CASLTDRGTNSPLHF. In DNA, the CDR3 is TGTGCCAGCCTGACTGACAGGGGAACTAATTCACCCCTCCACTTT.

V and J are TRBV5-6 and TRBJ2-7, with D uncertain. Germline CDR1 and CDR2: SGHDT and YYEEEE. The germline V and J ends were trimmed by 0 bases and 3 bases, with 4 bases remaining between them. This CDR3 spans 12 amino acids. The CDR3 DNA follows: TGTGCCAGCAGCTTGGAGAGCTACGAGCAGTACTTC. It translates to CASSLESYEQYF.

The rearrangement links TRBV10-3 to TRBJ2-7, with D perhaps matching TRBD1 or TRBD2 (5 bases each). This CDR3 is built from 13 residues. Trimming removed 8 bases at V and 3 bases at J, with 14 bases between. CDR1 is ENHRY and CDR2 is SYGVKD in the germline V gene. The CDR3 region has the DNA TGTGCCATCCGGGACCCCGTCCTCTACGAGCAGTACGTC. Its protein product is CAIRDPVLYEQYV.

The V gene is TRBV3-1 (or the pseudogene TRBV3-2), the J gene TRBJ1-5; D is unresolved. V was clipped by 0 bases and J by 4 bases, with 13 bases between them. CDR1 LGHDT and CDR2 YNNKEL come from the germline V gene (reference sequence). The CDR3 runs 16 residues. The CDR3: CASSQDSSVANQPQHF. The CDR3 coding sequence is TGTGCCAGCAGCCAAGATAGTAGCGTTGCGAATCAGCCCCAGCATTTT.

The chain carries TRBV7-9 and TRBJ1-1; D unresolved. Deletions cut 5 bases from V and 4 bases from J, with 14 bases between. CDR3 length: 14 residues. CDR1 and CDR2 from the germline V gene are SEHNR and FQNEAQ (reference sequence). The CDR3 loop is CASSRNGWSTEAFF. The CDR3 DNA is TGTGCCAGCAGCCGGAACGGATGGAGCACTGAAGCTTTCTTT.